Listed here are 8 T cell receptor beta chains from one sample, sequenced in a study of T cells after yellow fever vaccination. TCRdb reprocessed the 5' RACE reads via MiXCR and lists one record per CDR3 protein. The table includes hundreds of thousands of distinct CDR3 sequences, less than 4.5% detected once. Source: PBMCs, taken on the day of the yellow fever booster vaccination. The source is a man between 18 and 35 years old who received the YFV17D yellow fever vaccine.

V gene TRBV12-3 or TRBV12-4 combines with J gene TRBJ2-7; no reliable D call. V was shortened by 3 bases and J by 5 bases, with 11 bases between the two germline ends. This CDR3 has 13 residues. CDR3 in amino acids: CASSLGIAHEQYV. As DNA, the CDR3 is TGTGCCAGCAGTTTGGGAATAGCCCACGAGCAGTACGTC.

This clonotype has ten or more counts. The gene calls are TRBV20-1 and TRBJ2-3; perhaps TRBD2 as D (6 bases). CDR1 and CDR2 from the germline V gene are DFQATT and SNEGSKA (reference sequence). This CDR3 has 16 amino acids. V was shortened by 0 bases and J by 1 base, with 14 bases between the two germline ends. The CDR3 nucleotides read TGCAGTGCTAGAGATCTGACTAGACGGGGCACAGATACGCAGTATTTT. Translating gives CSARDLTRRGTDTQYF.

This clonotype was observed a few times. This sequence joins TRBV20-1 and TRBJ2-5; perhaps TRBD1 as D (5 bases). This CDR3 contains 13 residues. Trimming took 6 bases from V and 1 from J, leaving 12 bases between them. Germline V gene data show CDR1 as DFQATT and CDR2 as SNEGSKA (reference sequence). The CDR3 DNA follows: TGCAGTGCCCTCAGACAGACCCAAGAGACCCAGTACTTC. Translation: CSALRQTQETQYF.

In its sample, this clonotype was seen a few times. CDR3 sequence (DNA): TGTGCCAGCAGTGCTTGGGGGATACTCACAGATACGCAGTATTTT. Translating gives CASSAWGILTDTQYF. The chain carries TRBV6-4 and TRBJ2-3, with D perhaps given as TRBD1 or TRBD2 (5 bases each). CDR1 and CDR2 from the germline V gene are MRHNA and SNTAGT. The CDR3 sequence is 15 residues long. The V end lost 4 bases, the J end lost 2 bases, and 13 bases lay between the germline ends.

This clonotype was seen ten or more times. The chain couples TRBV7-3 to TRBJ2-5, with unresolved D. The CDR3 is 13 residues long. V was trimmed by 5 bases and J by 0 bases, leaving 7 bases between them. Germline loops: CDR1 SGHTA, CDR2 FQGTGA. The CDR3 DNA sequence: TGTGCCAGCAGCCCCCGGGACCAAGAGACCCAGTACTTC. As protein: CASSPRDQETQYF.

In its sample, this clonotype was seen many times. This chain joins TRBV7-8 and TRBJ2-7; D might be TRBD2 (5 bases). The CDR3 totals 13 residues. Trimming cost V 4 bases and J 3 bases, with 10 bases left between them. CDR1 and CDR2 (germline): SGHVS, FQNEAQ. CDR3 residues: CASSSNDYYEQYF. The DNA for the CDR3 is TGTGCCAGCAGCTCAAATGACTACTACGAGCAGTACTTC. Complete variable domain (other parts from reference TRBV7-8 and TRBJ2-7): GAGVSQSPRYKVAKRGQDVALRCDPISGHVSLFWYQQALGQGPEFLTYFQNEAQLDKSGLPSDRFFAERPEGSVSTLKIQRTQQEDSAVYLCASSSNDYYEQYFGPGTRLTVT.

This clonotype was found many times. The V call is TRBV7-9, the J call TRBJ2-1, with 15 bases lining up with TRBD2. J was trimmed by 8 bases and V by 3 bases; bases with no gene match: 5. The CDR3 is 16 amino acids. In germline, CDR1 is SEHNR, CDR2 FQNEAQ (reference sequence). The CDR3 sequence: CASSLRGTSGGHEQFF. CDR3 nucleotide sequence: TGTGCCAGCAGCTTGCGCGGGACTAGCGGGGGGCATGAGCAGTTCTTC.

In this sample, this clonotype turned up many times. The rearrangement uses TRBV4-2 and TRBJ2-3, with D perhaps TRBD1 (6 bases). This CDR3 contains 16 residues. Germline V gene sequence: CDR1 LGHNA, CDR2 YNFKEQ. Trimming shortened V by 1 base and J by 2 bases, and 13 bases separated the two germline ends. This chain's CDR3 is CASSQGTQGFTDTQYF. CDR3 nucleotides: TGTGCCAGCAGCCAAGGAACTCAGGGGTTCACAGATACGCAGTATTTT.